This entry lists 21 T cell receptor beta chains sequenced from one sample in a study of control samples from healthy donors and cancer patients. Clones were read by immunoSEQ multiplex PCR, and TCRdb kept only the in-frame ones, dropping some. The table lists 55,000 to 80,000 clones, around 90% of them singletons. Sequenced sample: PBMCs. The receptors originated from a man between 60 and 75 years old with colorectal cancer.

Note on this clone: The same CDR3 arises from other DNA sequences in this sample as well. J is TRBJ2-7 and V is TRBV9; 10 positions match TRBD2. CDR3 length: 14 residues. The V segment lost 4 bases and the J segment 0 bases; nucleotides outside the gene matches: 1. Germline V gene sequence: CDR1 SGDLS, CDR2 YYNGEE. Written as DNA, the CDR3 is TGTGCCAGCAGCCCTAGCGGGGGCTCCTACGAGCAGTACTTC. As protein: CASSPSGGSYEQYF. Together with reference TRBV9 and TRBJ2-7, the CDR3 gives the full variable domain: DSGVTQTPKHLITATGQRVTLRCSPRSGDLSVYWYQQSLDQGLQFLIQYYNGEERAKGNILERFSAQQFPDLHSELNLSSLELGDSALYFCASSPSGGSYEQYFGPGTRLTVT.

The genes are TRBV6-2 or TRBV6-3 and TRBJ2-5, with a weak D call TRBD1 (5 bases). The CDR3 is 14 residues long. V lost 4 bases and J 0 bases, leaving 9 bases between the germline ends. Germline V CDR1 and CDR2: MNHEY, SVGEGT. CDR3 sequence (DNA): TGTGCCAGCAGTTTATCAGGGTACCAAGAGACCCAGTACTTC. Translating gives CASSLSGYQETQYF.

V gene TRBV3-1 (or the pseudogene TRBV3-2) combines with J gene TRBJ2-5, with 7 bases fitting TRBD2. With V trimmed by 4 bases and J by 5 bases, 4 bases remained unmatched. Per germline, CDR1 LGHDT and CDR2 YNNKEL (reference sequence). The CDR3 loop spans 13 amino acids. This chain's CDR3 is CASSRGGLETQYF. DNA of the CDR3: TGTGCCAGCAGCCGGGGGGGTTTGGAGACCCAGTACTTC.

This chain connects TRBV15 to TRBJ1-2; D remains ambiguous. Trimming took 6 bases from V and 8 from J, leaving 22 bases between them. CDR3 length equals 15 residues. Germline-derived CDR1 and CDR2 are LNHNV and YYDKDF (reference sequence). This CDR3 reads CATSMNPGPPRGYTF. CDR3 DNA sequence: TGTGCCACCAGTATGAATCCGGGTCCGCCTCGGGGCTACACCTTC.

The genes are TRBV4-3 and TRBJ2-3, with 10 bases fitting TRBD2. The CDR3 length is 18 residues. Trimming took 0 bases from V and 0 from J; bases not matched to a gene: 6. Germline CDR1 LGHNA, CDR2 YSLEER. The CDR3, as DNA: TGCGCCAGCAGCCAAGATCGGCTAGCGGGGGCGAGCACAGATACGCAGTATTTT. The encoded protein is CASSQDRLAGASTDTQYF.

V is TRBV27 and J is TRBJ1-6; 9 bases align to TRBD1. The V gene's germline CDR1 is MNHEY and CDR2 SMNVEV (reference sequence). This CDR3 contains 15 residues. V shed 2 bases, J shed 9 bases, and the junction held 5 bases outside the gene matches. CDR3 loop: CASSLGGQGGSPLHF. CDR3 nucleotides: TGTGCCAGCAGTTTAGGGGGACAGGGAGGTTCACCCCTCCACTTT.

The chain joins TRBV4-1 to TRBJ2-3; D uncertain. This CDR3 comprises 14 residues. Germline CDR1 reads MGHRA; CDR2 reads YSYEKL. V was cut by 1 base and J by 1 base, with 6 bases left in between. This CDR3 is CASSQGEGTDTQYF. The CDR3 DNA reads TGCGCCAGCAGCCAAGGAGAGGGCACAGATACGCAGTATTTT.

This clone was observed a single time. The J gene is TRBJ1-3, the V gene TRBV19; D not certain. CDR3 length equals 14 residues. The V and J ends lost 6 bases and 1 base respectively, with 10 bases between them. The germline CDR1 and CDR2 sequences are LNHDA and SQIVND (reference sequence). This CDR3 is CASRHRRSGNTIYF. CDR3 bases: TGTGCCAGTAGACACCGAAGGTCTGGAAACACCATATATTTT.

In DNA form, the CDR3 reads TGCGCCAGCAGTGAGTTGCGGGGAGTGGGAACTAGCAATCAGCCCCAGCATTTT. Its protein is CASSELRGVGTSNQPQHF. The rearrangement joins TRBV10-1 to TRBJ1-5; D gene uncertain. Trimming shortened V by 1 base and J by 0 bases, and 16 bases separated the two germline ends. In germline, CDR1 is WNHNN, CDR2 SYGVQD (reference sequence). The CDR3 contains 18 residues.

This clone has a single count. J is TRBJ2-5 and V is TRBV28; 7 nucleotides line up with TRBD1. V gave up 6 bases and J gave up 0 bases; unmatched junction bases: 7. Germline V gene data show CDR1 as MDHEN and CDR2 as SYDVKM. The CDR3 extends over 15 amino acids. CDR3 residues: CASSTRDRYQETQYF. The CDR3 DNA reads TGTGCCAGCAGCACCCGGGACAGATACCAAGAGACCCAGTACTTC.

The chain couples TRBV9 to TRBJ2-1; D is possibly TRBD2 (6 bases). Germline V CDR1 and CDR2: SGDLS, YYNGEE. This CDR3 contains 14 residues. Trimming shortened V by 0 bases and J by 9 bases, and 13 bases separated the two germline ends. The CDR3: CASSVGAGLGEQFF. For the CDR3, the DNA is TGTGCCAGCAGCGTAGGGGCGGGGTTGGGTGAGCAGTTCTTC.

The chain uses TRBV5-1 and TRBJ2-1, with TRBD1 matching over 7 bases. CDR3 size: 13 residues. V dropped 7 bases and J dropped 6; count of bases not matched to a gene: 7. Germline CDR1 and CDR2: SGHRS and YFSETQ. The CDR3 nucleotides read TGCGCCAGCCACCGACCAGGGGGCAATGAGCAGTTCTTC. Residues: CASHRPGGNEQFF.

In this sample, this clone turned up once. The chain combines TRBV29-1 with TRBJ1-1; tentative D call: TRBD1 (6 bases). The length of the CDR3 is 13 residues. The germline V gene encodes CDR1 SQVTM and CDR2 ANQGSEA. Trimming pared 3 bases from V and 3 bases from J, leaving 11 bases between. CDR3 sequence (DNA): TGCAGCGTTGACAAACAGGGCTACACTGAAGCTTTCTTT. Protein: CSVDKQGYTEAFF.

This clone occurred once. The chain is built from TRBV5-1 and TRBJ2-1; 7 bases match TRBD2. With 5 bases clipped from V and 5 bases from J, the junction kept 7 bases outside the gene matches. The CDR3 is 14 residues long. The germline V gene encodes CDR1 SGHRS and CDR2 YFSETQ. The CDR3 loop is CASRPAGTDNEQFF. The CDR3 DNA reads TGCGCCAGCAGACCAGCGGGGACTGACAATGAGCAGTTCTTC. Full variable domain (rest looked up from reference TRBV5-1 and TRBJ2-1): KAGVTQTPRYLIKTRGQQVTLSCSPISGHRSVSWYQQTPGQGLQFLFEYFSETQRNKGNFPGRFSGRQFSNSRSEMNVSTLELGDSALYLCASRPAGTDNEQFFGPGTRLTVL.

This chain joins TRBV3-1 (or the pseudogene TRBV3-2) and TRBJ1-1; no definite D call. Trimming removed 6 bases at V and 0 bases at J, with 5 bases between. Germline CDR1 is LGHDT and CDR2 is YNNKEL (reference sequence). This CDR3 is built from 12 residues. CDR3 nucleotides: TGTGCCAGCAGGCAGATGAACACTGAAGCTTTCTTT. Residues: CASRQMNTEAFF.

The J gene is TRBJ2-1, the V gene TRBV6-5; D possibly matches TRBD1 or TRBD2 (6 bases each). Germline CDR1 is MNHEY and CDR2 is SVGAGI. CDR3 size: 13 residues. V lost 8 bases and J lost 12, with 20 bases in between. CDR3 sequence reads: CASARGRTRVQFF. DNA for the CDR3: TGTGCCAGCGCCCGGGGGCGCACCCGGGTGCAGTTCTTC.

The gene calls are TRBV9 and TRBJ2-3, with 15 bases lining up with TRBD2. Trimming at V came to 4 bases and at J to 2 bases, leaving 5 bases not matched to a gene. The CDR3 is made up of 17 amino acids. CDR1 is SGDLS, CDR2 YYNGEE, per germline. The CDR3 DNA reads TGTGCCAGCAGCCCTGGACTAGCGGGGGGGTACACAGATACGCAGTATTTT. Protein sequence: CASSPGLAGGYTDTQYF.

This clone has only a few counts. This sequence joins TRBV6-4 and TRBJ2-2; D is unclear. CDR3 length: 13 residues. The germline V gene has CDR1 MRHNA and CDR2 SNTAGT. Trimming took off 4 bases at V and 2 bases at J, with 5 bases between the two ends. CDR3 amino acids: CASSADNTGELFF. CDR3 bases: TGTGCCAGCAGTGCGGACAACACCGGGGAGCTGTTTTTT.

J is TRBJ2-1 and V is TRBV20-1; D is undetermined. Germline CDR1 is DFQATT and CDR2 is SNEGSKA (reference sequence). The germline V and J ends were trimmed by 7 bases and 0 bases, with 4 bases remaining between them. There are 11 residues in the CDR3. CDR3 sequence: CSGSSYNEQFF. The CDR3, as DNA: TGCAGTGGGAGCTCCTACAATGAGCAGTTCTTC.

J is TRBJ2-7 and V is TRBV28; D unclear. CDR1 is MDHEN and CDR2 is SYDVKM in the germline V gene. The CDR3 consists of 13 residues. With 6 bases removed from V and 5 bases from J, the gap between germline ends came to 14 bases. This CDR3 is CASRADLGHEQYF. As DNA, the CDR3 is TGTGCCAGCAGGGCCGATCTAGGCCACGAGCAGTACTTC.

This chain's CDR3 is CASTISRGSPLHF. The CDR3 DNA is TGTGCCAGCACCATTTCCCGGGGATCACCCCTCCACTTT. The J gene is TRBJ1-6, the V gene TRBV6-5; D not certain. V lost 7 bases to trimming and J lost 10 bases, with 14 bases between them. The CDR3 runs to 13 residues. The germline CDR1 and CDR2 sequences are MNHEY and SVGAGI.